What follows describes a single T cell receptor beta chain. This sample is drawn from a study of T cell repertoires in cytomegalovirus infection. Across the whole study: Signatures in public TCR beta sequences pointed to both CMV infection and matching HLA type.

TCRdb re-called the reads with MiXCR, one entry per CDR3 protein. The sample holds around 530,000 distinct CDR3 sequences, more than 25% seen once. The CDR3 loop spans 13 amino acids. V was trimmed by 8 bases and J by 2 bases, leaving 12 bases between them. Sequencing used PBMCs. The chain joins TRBV12-3 or TRBV12-4 to TRBJ1-2; TRBD1 might be the D (5 bases). The clonotype was recovered from a human donor in good health (CMV status not recorded). Some clones in this sample may be carry-over from other donors' samples. For the CDR3, the DNA is TGTGCCAGCCGGAGGGGCCAAAACTATGGCTACACCTTC. As protein: CASRRGQNYGYTF.